This is a list of T cell receptor beta chains from one sample in a study of CXCR3-negative and CXCR3-positive naive CD8 T cells. TCRdb reworked the 5' RACE reads into one entry per CDR3 protein, no DNA. The ten most abundant clones cover less than 0.55% of a sample with over 150,000 distinct CDR3 sequences. The specimen was naive CXCR3+ CD8+ T cells from blood. Source of these receptors: a human donor in good health. Some clones in this sample may be carry-over from other donors' samples. Each CDR3 is given with its conserved first and last residue. The order of the fields is V gene, J gene, CDR3 length, CDR3 protein.

v_gene: TRBV19
j_gene: TRBJ2-5
len: 11
CDR3aa: CASSIKGTQYF

v_gene: TRBV11-2
j_gene: TRBJ2-1
len: 15
CDR3aa: CASTFLSSSYNEQFF

v_gene: TRBV28
j_gene: TRBJ2-4
len: 14
CDR3aa: CASSPFGEKHIQYF

v_gene: TRBV5-1
j_gene: TRBJ2-7
len: 14
CDR3aa: CASSWTGPSYEQYF

v_gene: TRBV11-2
j_gene: TRBJ2-7
len: 13
CDR3aa: CASSGTVTYEQYF

v_gene: TRBV6-2/TRBV6-3
j_gene: TRBJ2-1
len: 16
CDR3aa: CASSPLFAGGYNEQFF

v_gene: TRBV27
j_gene: TRBJ1-5
len: 15
CDR3aa: CASSLNRDSNQPQHF

v_gene: TRBV2
j_gene: TRBJ2-1
len: 17
CDR3aa: CASKVGLAGPIEDEQFF

v_gene: TRBV7-2
j_gene: TRBJ1-5
len: 14
CDR3aa: CASSLWDNDQPQHF

v_gene: TRBV19
j_gene: TRBJ2-1
len: 17
CDR3aa: CASSPYWGAVSYNEQFF

v_gene: TRBV29-1
j_gene: TRBJ2-2
len: 15
CDR3aa: CSVELSGPNTGELFF

v_gene: TRBV7-6
j_gene: TRBJ2-7
len: 17
CDR3aa: CASSLEGGLAGAYEQYF

v_gene: TRBV3-1
j_gene: TRBJ1-1
len: 13
CDR3aa: CASRLDKNTEAFF

v_gene: TRBV7-6
j_gene: TRBJ2-4
len: 14
CDR3aa: CASSSEGPGDIQYF

v_gene: TRBV10-2
j_gene: TRBJ2-7
len: 13
CDR3aa: CASSADYSYEQYF

v_gene: TRBV5-1
j_gene: TRBJ2-3
len: 15
CDR3aa: CASSFRRDGTDTQYF

v_gene: TRBV20-1
j_gene: TRBJ2-7
len: 11
CDR3aa: CSARDFHEQYF

v_gene: TRBV4-3
j_gene: TRBJ1-2
len: 13
CDR3aa: CASSQDRSGGYTF

v_gene: TRBV7-9
j_gene: TRBJ1-4
len: 14
CDR3aa: CASSFTGGHEKLFF

v_gene: TRBV4-3
j_gene: TRBJ2-7
len: 17
CDR3aa: CASSQDIGVADSYEQYF

v_gene: TRBV29-1
j_gene: TRBJ2-7
len: 15
CDR3aa: CSVEEGTGGASEQYF

v_gene: TRBV11-1
j_gene: TRBJ2-7
len: 15
CDR3aa: CASSLSAAGDYEQYF

v_gene: TRBV15
j_gene: TRBJ1-6
len: 16
CDR3aa: CATSRDWAGIDSPLHF

v_gene: TRBV3-1
j_gene: TRBJ1-2
len: 14
CDR3aa: CASSFSRDSDGYTF

v_gene: TRBV4-2
j_gene: TRBJ1-5
len: 16
CDR3aa: CASSQEVGSVLEPQHF

v_gene: TRBV7-3
j_gene: TRBJ2-1
len: 15
CDR3aa: CASSSRAGAYNEQFF

v_gene: TRBV10-3
j_gene: TRBJ2-1
len: 16
CDR3aa: CAISSDERGSYNEQFF

v_gene: TRBV7-9
j_gene: TRBJ2-3
len: 15
CDR3aa: CASSLSGGHTDTQYF